These T cell receptor beta chains were read from a single sample in a study of a mutant IDH1 vaccine in newly diagnosed glioma. Profiled with immunoSEQ multiplex PCR; TCRdb holds only in-frame clones, not every one. Of 30,000 or so clones in the sample, more than 70% were seen once. Antigens for these TCRs are unknown. This material consisted of PBMCs, taken from a glioma patient whose treatment included an IDH1 peptide vaccine. The receptors originated from a man aged 40-50 years with glioma. Both conserved end residues are part of each CDR3. Each record gives: D gene, J gene, CDR3 length, V gene, clone size, CDR3 DNA, CDR3 protein. D genes are given only for firm matches. Clone sizes are given selectively: once, few, many, or a class where the clone is expanded.

>TRBD1|TRBJ2-7|15|TRBV5-5|.
TGTGCCAGCAGCTTCCCGGGACAGGGATCCTACGAGCAGTACTTC
CASSFPGQGSYEQYF
>.|TRBJ2-2|14|TRBV7-2|.
TGTGCCAGCAGCTTAGGCCGCAACACCGGGGAGCTGTTTTTT
CASSLGRNTGELFF
>TRBD2|TRBJ2-1|15|TRBV14|.
TGTGCCAGCAGCCGTGGACTAGCGGGTGTTAATGAGCAGTTCTTC
CASSRGLAGVNEQFF
>.|TRBJ2-7|13|TRBV19|.
TGTGCCAGTAGTATCGATCGAGGCTACGAGCAGTACTTC
CASSIDRGYEQYF
>TRBD1|TRBJ2-2|18|TRBV4-3|few
TGCGCCAGCAGCCAAGGTTTATATGACAGGGGGCTTGGCGGGGAGCTGTTTTTT
CASSQGLYDRGLGGELFF
>.|TRBJ2-5|13|TRBV5-4|.
TGTGCCAGCAGTGAAACAGGTCAAGAGACCCAGTACTTC
CASSETGQETQYF
>.|TRBJ2-3|16|TRBV2|.
TGTGCCAGCAGTGATTCTCCTAGCAGAGGCACAGATACGCAGTATTTT
CASSDSPSRGTDTQYF
>.|TRBJ2-7|12|TRBV29-1|.
TGCAGCGTTGAAGGTAGTGGGTACGAGCAGTACTTC
CSVEGSGYEQYF
>.|TRBJ2-3|13|TRBV11-3|.
TGTGCCAGCAGGATAAGGCTAGGGGATACGCAGTATTTT
CASRIRLGDTQYF
>.|TRBJ1-5|15|TRBV29-1|.
TGCAGCGTTCTTGTGACGGCCGCTGACAATCAGCCCCAGCATTTT
CSVLVTAADNQPQHF
>TRBD2|TRBJ2-5|15|TRBV7-3|.
TGTGCCAGCAGCATGGGACTAGCGCCCCAAGAGACCCAGTACTTC
CASSMGLAPQETQYF
>.|TRBJ2-1|13|TRBV11-3|.
TGTGCCAGCAGCTTAGAACACAACAATGAGCAGTTCTTC
CASSLEHNNEQFF
>.|TRBJ1-1|14|TRBV28|.
TGTGCCAGCGCATTACCGGGCCGGAACACTGAAGCTTTCTTT
CASALPGRNTEAFF
>TRBD2|TRBJ2-2|15|TRBV9|.
TGTGCCAGCAGCCCTAGCGGGGGGAACACCGGGGAGCTGTTTTTT
CASSPSGGNTGELFF
>.|TRBJ2-3|15|TRBV6-1|.
TGTGCCAGCAGTGAACCGGGACATATCACAGATACGCAGTATTTT
CASSEPGHITDTQYF
>.|TRBJ1-6|13|TRBV30|.
TGTGCCTGGAATGGACCGGATAATTCACCCCTCCACTTT
CAWNGPDNSPLHF
>TRBD1|TRBJ1-3|15|TRBV9|.
TGTGCCAGCAGCGTTGAGGACAGGGGAGGAAACACCATATATTTT
CASSVEDRGGNTIYF
>.|TRBJ2-2|15|TRBV28|.
TGTGCCAGCAGTTCCCCGGATCCTTACACCGGGGAGCTGTTTTTT
CASSSPDPYTGELFF
>TRBD2|TRBJ2-2|15|TRBV7-2|.
TGTGCCAGCAGAGCAGGGACTAGCGCCCTCGGGGAGCTGTTTTTT
CASRAGTSALGELFF